A single sample is the source of the 22 T cell receptor beta chains below, sequenced in a study of T cell responses to AZD1222 COVID-19 vaccine. The repertoire was sequenced with immunoSEQ multiplex PCR; TCRdb's copy has only in-frame clones and lacks some. The sample shows 57,000 or so clones, about 83% of them seen only once. The specimen was peripheral blood, collected 28 days after the second AZD1222 dose. These receptors originate from an adult who received the AZD1222 COVID-19 vaccine.

V gene TRBV7-8 combines with J gene TRBJ1-1; no firm D call. Trimming shortened V by 3 bases and J by 1 base, and 6 bases separated the two germline ends. This CDR3 has 13 residues. Germline CDR1 reads SGHVS; CDR2 reads FQNEAQ. CDR3: CASSFTENTEAFF. DNA of the CDR3: TGTGCCAGCAGCTTTACAGAGAACACTGAAGCTTTCTTT.

In this sample, this clone turned up a few times. CDR3 bases: TGTGCCATCAGTGGCGGGCGCGACCCACCCGAGGCTTTCTTT. It translates to CAISGGRDPPEAFF. J is TRBJ1-1 and V is TRBV10-3; no clear D. V was cut by 4 bases and J by 11 bases, with 20 bases left in between. From germline, CDR1 is ENHRY and CDR2 SYGVKD. The CDR3 runs to 14 residues.

This chain connects TRBV6-5 to TRBJ1-4; D may be TRBD1 (5 bases). CDR1 is MNHEY and CDR2 is SVGAGI in the germline V gene. The CDR3 spans 15 residues. V lost 6 bases and J lost 5, with 16 bases in between. This chain's CDR3 is CASSLVGDWNEKLFF. The CDR3 DNA follows: TGTGCCAGCAGCCTCGTTGGGGACTGGAATGAAAAACTGTTTTTT.

The chain joins TRBV5-1 to TRBJ2-7; maybe TRBD1 (6 bases). V lost 0 bases to trimming and J lost 7 bases, with 20 bases between them. The CDR3 runs 16 residues. Germline CDR1 and CDR2: SGHRS and YFSETQ. CDR3 region: CASSLVGQGNPREQYF. CDR3 sequence (DNA): TGCGCCAGCAGCTTGGTGGGGCAGGGGAACCCTAGAGAGCAGTACTTC. The complete variable domain, with remaining parts taken from reference TRBV5-1 and TRBJ2-7, reads KAGVTQTPRYLIKTRGQQVTLSCSPISGHRSVSWYQQTPGQGLQFLFEYFSETQRNKGNFPGRFSGRQFSNSRSEMNVSTLELGDSALYLCASSLVGQGNPREQYFGPGTRLTVT.

The chain has TRBV4-2 and TRBJ2-3; D is perhaps TRBD2 (7 bases). CDR1 is LGHNA and CDR2 is YNFKEQ in the germline V gene. The CDR3 contains 16 residues. Trimming cost V 1 base and J 1 base, with 12 bases left between them. CDR3 residues: CASSQAGGRGTDTQYF. The CDR3 bases are TGTGCCAGCAGCCAAGCGGGGGGCAGGGGCACAGATACGCAGTATTTT.

This chain links TRBV6-2 or TRBV6-3 with TRBJ1-2; no definite D call. CDR3 length: 12 amino acids. The germline V gene has CDR1 MNHEY and CDR2 SVGEGT. The ends were cut back, 5 bases at V and 7 bases at J, with 11 bases in the middle. Written as DNA, the CDR3 is TGTGCCAGCAGTGACCGGGGAGTTGGCTACACCTTC. Translation: CASSDRGVGYTF.

The count of this clone is one. V is TRBV6-5 and J is TRBJ2-3, with D hard to call. Trimming removed 8 bases at V and 1 base at J, with 13 bases between. Germline loops: CDR1 MNHEY, CDR2 SVGAGI. The CDR3 has 14 amino acids. CDR3 sequence reads: CASHPPAGTDTQYF. The CDR3 DNA reads TGTGCCAGCCACCCCCCCGCAGGCACAGATACGCAGTATTTT.

The rearrangement uses TRBV9 and TRBJ2-3; 10 bases agree with TRBD2. The CDR3 length is 17 residues. The V gene's germline CDR1 is SGDLS and CDR2 YYNGEE. J gave up 5 bases and V 2 bases, and 11 bases lay outside the gene matches. CDR3 coding DNA: TGTGCCAGCAGCGTCTCCGTAGCGGGGGGCAACCAAGATACGCAGTATTTT. Its translation: CASSVSVAGGNQDTQYF.

The rearrangement uses TRBV6-5 and TRBJ1-2; D not resolved. The V gene's germline CDR1 is MNHEY and CDR2 SVGAGI. The CDR3 contains 13 residues. V lost 0 bases and J 4 bases, leaving 6 bases between the germline ends. CDR3 sequence: CASSYSEGYGYTF. The DNA for the CDR3 is TGTGCCAGCAGTTACTCGGAAGGCTATGGCTACACCTTC.

The chain combines TRBV10-1 with TRBJ2-1; weak D call: TRBD1 (5 bases). In germline, CDR1 is WNHNN, CDR2 SYGVQD (reference sequence). The CDR3 covers 13 residues. Trimming stripped 4 bases from V and 9 bases from J, with 13 bases between. The CDR3 DNA reads as TGCGCCAGCAGTGGTATGGGGCGGCGTGAGCAGTTCTTC. Protein: CASSGMGRREQFF.

V usage is TRBV7-6 and J usage is TRBJ2-1, with D perhaps matching TRBD2 (7 bases). CDR1 is SGHVS and CDR2 is FNYEAQ in the germline V gene. This CDR3 is built from 15 residues. V lost 6 bases to trimming and J lost 10 bases, with 22 bases between them. The CDR3 here is CASRPLAGAPQEQFF. The CDR3 coding sequence is TGTGCCAGCAGGCCGCTCGCGGGGGCCCCTCAGGAGCAGTTCTTC.

This clone was observed once. This chain connects TRBV28 to TRBJ1-5, with D tentatively TRBD1 (5 bases). V was cut by 5 bases and J by 4 bases, with 12 bases left in between. This CDR3 contains 14 residues. Germline V gene lookup returns CDR1 MDHEN and CDR2 SYDVKM. The CDR3 region is CASSPGLGNQPQHF. The CDR3 DNA reads TGTGCCAGCAGTCCAGGGTTAGGAAATCAGCCCCAGCATTTT.

The chain carries TRBV4-1 and TRBJ2-7; D is unresolved. V was cut by 1 base and J by 0 bases, with 10 bases left in between. Per the germline V gene, CDR1 is MGHRA and CDR2 is YSYEKL. This CDR3 is built from 15 residues. CDR3 sequence (DNA): TGCGCCAGCAGCCAAGGTACCCAGACCTCCTACGAGCAGTACTTC. It translates to CASSQGTQTSYEQYF.

The count of this clone is one. The gene calls are TRBV7-9 and TRBJ1-5; D is uncertain. V was pared by 1 base and J by 6 bases, with 4 bases between. The CDR3 has 12 residues. Germline V CDR1 and CDR2: SEHNR, FQNEAQ (reference sequence). CDR3 amino acids: CASSLGTQPQHF. The DNA of the CDR3 is TGTGCCAGCAGCTTAGGAACTCAGCCCCAGCATTTT.

The chain is built from TRBV3-1 (or the pseudogene TRBV3-2) and TRBJ1-5; TRBD1 agrees at 8 bases. Germline CDR1 reads LGHDT; CDR2 reads YNNKEL (reference sequence). CDR3 length: 13 amino acids. Trimming took 2 bases from V and 9 from J; bases not matched to a gene: 3. CDR3 nucleotides: TGTGCCAGCAGCCAAACAGGGGGGCCGCCCCAGCATTTT. Its translation: CASSQTGGPPQHF.

The rearrangement links TRBV3-1 (or the pseudogene TRBV3-2) to TRBJ1-6; D is ambiguous. The ends were cut back, 2 bases at V and 9 bases at J, with 14 bases in the middle. This CDR3 is built from 15 residues. From germline, CDR1 is LGHDT and CDR2 YNNKEL (reference sequence). CDR3 coding DNA: TGTGCCAGCAGCCAAACGGCCGGGGAGCTTTCACCCCTCCACTTT. Amino acid sequence: CASSQTAGELSPLHF.

The chain links TRBV6-5 to TRBJ1-2, with 10 nucleotides matching TRBD1. This CDR3 region has 16 residues. V lost 0 bases to trimming and J lost 4 bases; unmatched junction nucleotides: 5. Germline lookup yields CDR1 MNHEY and CDR2 SVGAGI. The CDR3 nucleotides are TGTGCCAGCAGTTACTCGGGACAGGGGACCTTCTATGGCTACACCTTC. It codes for CASSYSGQGTFYGYTF.

This chain uses TRBV6-5 with TRBJ2-1; D is uncertain. Trimming stripped 6 bases from V and 0 bases from J, with 12 bases between. The CDR3 is 15 residues long. Germline CDR1 is MNHEY and CDR2 is SVGAGI. CDR3 residues: CASSLTESSYNEQFF. The DNA of the CDR3 is TGTGCCAGCAGCCTAACAGAGAGCTCCTACAATGAGCAGTTCTTC.

The chain has TRBV28 and TRBJ2-1; tentatively, D is TRBD2 (6 bases). This CDR3 has 16 residues. V was shortened by 2 bases and J by 0 bases, with 11 bases between the two germline ends. CDR1 is MDHEN and CDR2 is SYDVKM in the germline V gene. CDR3 nucleotide sequence: TGTGCCAGCAGTTTAGGGGGGATATCCTCCTACAATGAGCAGTTCTTC. This sequence encodes CASSLGGISSYNEQFF. Combining the CDR3 with reference TRBV28 and TRBJ2-1 gives the whole variable domain DVKVTQSSRYLVKRTGEKVFLECVQDMDHENMFWYRQDPGLGLRLIYFSYDVKMKEKGDIPEGYSVSREKKERFSLILESASTNQTSMYLCASSLGGISSYNEQFFGPGTRLTVL.

This clone was seen once. The DNA for the CDR3 is TGTGCCAGCAGCTTGGACGCCTACTCTGGAAACACCATATATTTT. Protein: CASSLDAYSGNTIYF. The genes are TRBV5-6 and TRBJ1-3; unclear D gene. CDR3 length: 15 amino acids. V gave up 0 bases and J gave up 0 bases, with 7 bases separating them. CDR1 is SGHDT and CDR2 is YYEEEE in the germline V gene. Full variable domain (rest looked up from reference TRBV5-6 and TRBJ1-3): DAGVTQSPTHLIKTRGQQVTLRCSPKSGHDTVSWYQQALGQGPQFIFQYYEEEERQRGNFPDRFSGHQFPNYSSELNVNALLLGDSALYLCASSLDAYSGNTIYFGEGSWLTVV.

As regards this clone: Relative to the germline gene, one junction end is altered; a read error may explain this. V and J are TRBV5-1 and TRBJ1-2, with D possibly matching TRBD1 (6 bases). The germline CDR1 and CDR2 sequences are SGHRS and YFSETQ. The CDR3 runs to 15 residues. CDR3 in amino acids: CASSLEGQVNDGYTF. The CDR3 DNA reads as TGCGCCAGCAGCTTGGAGGGACAAGTTAACGATGGCTACACCTTC.

The gene calls are TRBV27 and TRBJ2-7; 10 bases match TRBD2. CDR3 length: 12 amino acids. Germline CDR1 reads MNHEY; CDR2 reads SMNVEV (reference sequence). V lost 7 bases and J lost 3; bases outside the gene matches: 0. The DNA of the CDR3 is TGTGCCAGCACTAGCGGGGGCTACGAGCAGTACTTC. Its protein is CASTSGGYEQYF.